This T cell receptor (beta chain) was captured in a study of blood T cell dynamics during melanoma immunotherapy. Sequencing was performed with immunoSEQ multiplex PCR; in TCRdb, only in-frame clones are kept and a portion is missing. The table includes roughly 9,700 clones, more than 85% detected once. The CDR3 totals 13 residues. The V end was cut by 3 bases, the J end by 9 bases, with 12 bases between. Looked up from germline, CDR1 is SEHNR and CDR2 is FQNEAQ (reference sequence). Time point reported: week 3, after first cycle of checkpoint inhibitor. Sequenced here: blood, sampled from a patient treated with checkpoint blockade. The chain links TRBV7-9 to TRBJ1-5; no definite D call. This clonotype originated in a human donor with melanoma. The CDR3 loop reads CASSFGSGRPQHF. CDR3 DNA sequence: TGTGCCAGCAGCTTCGGTAGCGGTCGGCCCCAGCATTTT.